This T cell receptor beta chain emerged from a study of somatic mutations in cytotoxic T cells in rheumatoid arthritis. TCRdb keeps only in-frame clones here, not all; method: immunoSEQ multiplex PCR. The sample includes roughly 20,000 clones, over 70% of them seen just once. The germline CDR1 and CDR2 sequences are SNHLY and FYNNEI. The V gene lost 5 bases and the J gene lost 0 bases, with 10 bases spanning the gap. This CDR3 contains 14 residues. Sequencing input: CD8+ T cells sorted from blood. This clonotype was sampled from an adult with rheumatoid arthritis. This chain uses TRBV2 with TRBJ2-5, with D perhaps assigned TRBD1 or TRBD2 (5 bases each). This CDR3 reads CASSRDLNQETQYF. CDR3 DNA: TGTGCCAGCAGTAGGGACCTGAACCAAGAGACCCAGTACTTC.